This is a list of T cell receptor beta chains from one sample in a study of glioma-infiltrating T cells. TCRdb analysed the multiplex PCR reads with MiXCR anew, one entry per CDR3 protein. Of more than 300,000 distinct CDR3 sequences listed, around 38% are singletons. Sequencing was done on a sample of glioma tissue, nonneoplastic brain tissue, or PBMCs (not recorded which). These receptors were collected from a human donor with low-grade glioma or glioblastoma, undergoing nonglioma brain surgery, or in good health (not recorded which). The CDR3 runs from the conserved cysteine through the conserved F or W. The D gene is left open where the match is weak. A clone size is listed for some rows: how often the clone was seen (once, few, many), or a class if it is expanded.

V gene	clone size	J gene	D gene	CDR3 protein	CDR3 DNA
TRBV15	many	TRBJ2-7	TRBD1	CATSRLGQGSIEQYF	TGTGCCACCAGCAGGCTCGGACAGGGGTCCATCGAGCAGTACTTC
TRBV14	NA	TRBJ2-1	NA	CASSQPSWYYNEQFF	TGTGCCAGCAGCCAACCGAGCTGGTACTACAATGAGCAGTTCTTC
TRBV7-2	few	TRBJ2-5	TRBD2	CASSLVSSGQETQYF	TGTGCCAGCAGCTTAGTTTCTAGCGGCCAAGAGACCCAGTACTTC
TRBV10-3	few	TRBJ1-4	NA	CAIRPGSVETNEKLFF	TGTGCCATCAGGCCGGGGTCTGTGGAAACTAATGAAAAACTGTTTTTT
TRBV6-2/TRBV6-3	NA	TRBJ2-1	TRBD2	CASSYIPGRASYNEQFF	TGTGCCAGCAGTTACATCCCCGGGAGGGCCTCGTACAATGAGCAGTTCTTC
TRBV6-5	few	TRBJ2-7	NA	CASSFIGFGGGGEQYF	TGTGCCAGCAGTTTTATAGGGTTCGGCGGGGGCGGCGAGCAGTACTTC
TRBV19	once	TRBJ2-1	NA	CASSIYPGIDNEQFF	TGTGCCAGTAGTATATATCCGGGAATTGACAATGAGCAGTTCTTC
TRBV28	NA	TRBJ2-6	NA	CASSPPAGTGANVLTF	TGTGCCAGCAGTCCCCCGGCGGGGACTGGGGCCAACGTCCTGACTTTC
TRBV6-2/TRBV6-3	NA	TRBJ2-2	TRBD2	CASTPASLAGGPGGELFF	TGTGCCAGCACCCCCGCCTCACTAGCGGGAGGGCCAGGCGGGGAGCTGTTTTTT
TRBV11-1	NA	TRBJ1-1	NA	CASSLSAAGRYNSEAFF	TGTGCCAGCAGCTTGTCGGCGGCAGGAAGATACAACAGTGAAGCTTTCTTT
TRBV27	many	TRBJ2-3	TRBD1	CASNPGQVPDTQYF	TGTGCCAGTAACCCGGGACAGGTCCCAGATACGCAGTATTTT
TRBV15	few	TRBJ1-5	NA	CATSNRENQPQHF	TGTGCCACCAGCAATCGGGAGAATCAGCCCCAGCATTTT